These 7 T cell receptor beta chains originate from one sample sequenced in a study of blood T cells in healthy people across ages. The use of a sample-barcoded 5' primer and a J-beta primer mix characterized a second PCR of roughly 7 to 11 cycles. MiXCR, run by TCRdb on the 5' RACE reads, gives a single entry per CDR3 protein. The data contain hundreds of thousands of distinct CDR3 sequences, over 40% of them singletons. Sequences were obtained from blood. These receptor sequences come from a woman aged 80 or older in good health.

This clonotype has a handful of counts. The chain combines TRBV12-3 or TRBV12-4 with TRBJ1-1, with 7 bases matching TRBD1. V lost 6 bases and J lost 3; bases outside the gene matches: 7. The CDR3 has 14 residues. CDR3 protein: CASRLYRGDTEAFF. The CDR3 bases are TGTGCCAGCAGGCTTTACAGGGGTGACACTGAAGCTTTCTTT.

As concerns this clonotype: A read error is possible here, since a much larger clone lies one base away. This rearrangement joins TRBV27 to TRBJ2-7; perhaps TRBD2 as D (5 bases). The J call may be wrong; the DNA end is better matched by TRBJ2-5. The germline V gene has CDR1 MNHEY and CDR2 SMNVEV (reference sequence). CDR3 length: 16 residues. The CDR3 sequence is CAGSSPSRVRGETQYF. For the CDR3, the DNA is TGTGCCGGCAGTTCTCCCTCCCGGGTCCGAGGGGAGACCCAGTACTTC.

On this clonotype itself: A much larger clone sits a single nucleotide away, making a read error possible. The chain links TRBV7-3 to TRBJ2-1; TRBD1 might be the D (5 bases). Between the trimmed V and J ends, which lost 5 bases and 7 bases, there was a span of 15 bases. Per the germline V gene, CDR1 is SGHTA and CDR2 is FQGTGA. CDR3 length equals 14 residues. CDR3 residues: CASSEDTLGNEQFF. For the CDR3, the DNA is TGTGCCAGCAGCGAGGACACTTTAGGAAATGAGCAGTTCTTC.

At least ten counts were recorded for this clonotype. V gene TRBV20-1 combines with J gene TRBJ2-3; D may match TRBD1 or TRBD2 (6 bases each). The CDR3 runs 15 residues. The germline CDR1 and CDR2 sequences are DFQATT and SNEGSKA (reference sequence). V was trimmed by 6 bases and J by 1 base, leaving 17 bases between them. The CDR3 spells CSAPRRGDGTDTQYF. Here the CDR3 DNA reads TGCAGTGCCCCCCGAAGGGGGGATGGCACAGATACGCAGTATTTT.

This chain links TRBV19 with TRBJ2-7; no clear D. The end of the DNA fits TRBJ2-5 better, so the J call may be wrong. Germline loops: CDR1 LNHDA, CDR2 SQIVND (reference sequence). This CDR3 has 12 residues. The CDR3 sequence is CASSTTKETQYF. The CDR3 DNA sequence: TGTGCCAGTAGTACCACAAAAGAGACCCAGTACTTC.

The table lists this clonotype with a count of one. J is TRBJ2-1 and V is TRBV5-1, with TRBD2 matching over 7 bases. J was trimmed by 8 bases and V by 4 bases; bases with no gene match: 18. The CDR3 length is 17 residues. Looked up from germline, CDR1 is SGHRS and CDR2 is YFSETQ. The CDR3 reads CASSRTRASGYHDEQFF. Written as DNA, the CDR3 is TGCGCCAGCAGCCGTACCCGGGCTAGCGGTTATCACGATGAGCAGTTCTTC.

This clonotype has more than one count but fewer than ten. The chain employs TRBV4-1 and TRBJ1-1, with D uncertain. CDR3 length equals 14 residues. Trimming took 7 bases from V and 5 from J, leaving 17 bases between them. Germline V lookup: CDR1 MGHRA, CDR2 YSYEKL. In nucleotides, the CDR3 is TGCGCCAGCACCCAGCCAGAGAAAGGGACTGAAGCTTTCTTT. It specifies CASTQPEKGTEAFF.